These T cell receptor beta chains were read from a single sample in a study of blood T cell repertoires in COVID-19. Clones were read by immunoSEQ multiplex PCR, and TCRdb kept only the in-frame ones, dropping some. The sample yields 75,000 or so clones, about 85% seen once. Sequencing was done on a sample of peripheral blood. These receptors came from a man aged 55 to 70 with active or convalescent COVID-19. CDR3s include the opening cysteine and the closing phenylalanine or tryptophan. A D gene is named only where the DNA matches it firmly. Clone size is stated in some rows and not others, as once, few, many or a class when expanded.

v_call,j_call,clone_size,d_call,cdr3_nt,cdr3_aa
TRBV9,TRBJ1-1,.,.,TGTGCCAGCAGCGTTGGGGGGAGGTCCACTGAAGCTTTCTTT,CASSVGGRSTEAFF
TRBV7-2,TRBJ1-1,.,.,TGTGCCAGCAGCTTGAGGTGGATGAACACTGAAGCTTTCTTT,CASSLRWMNTEAFF
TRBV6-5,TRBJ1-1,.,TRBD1,TGTGCCAGCAGTTACTGGACAGGGTATAATGAAGCTTTCTTT,CASSYWTGYNEAFF
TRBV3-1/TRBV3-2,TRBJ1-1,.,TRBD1,TGTGCCAGCAGCCCCCAGGGGGCCAACACTGAAGCTTTCTTT,CASSPQGANTEAFF
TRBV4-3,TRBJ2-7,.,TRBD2,TGCGCCAGCAGCCAAATCTATCGGGGGGCCTACGAGCAGTACTTC,CASSQIYRGAYEQYF
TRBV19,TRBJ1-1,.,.,TGTGCCAGTAGTATAAGCGGAGAGAACACTGAAGCTTTCTTT,CASSISGENTEAFF
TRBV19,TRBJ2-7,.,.,TGTGCCAGTAGTATCGCAGGCCTCTCCTACGAGCAGTACTTC,CASSIAGLSYEQYF
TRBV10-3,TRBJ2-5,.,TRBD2,TGTGCCATCAGTGATCTGGGGAGGGCGGCGCAAGAGACCCAGTACTTC,CAISDLGRAAQETQYF
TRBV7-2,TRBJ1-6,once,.,TGTGCCAGCAGTCCCCCTTATAATTCACCCCTCCACTTT,CASSPPYNSPLHF
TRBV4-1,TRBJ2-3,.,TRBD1,TGCGCCAGCAGCCACAACGACGGACAGGAAGTAACAGATACGCAGTATTTT,CASSHNDGQEVTDTQYF
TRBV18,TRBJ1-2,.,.,TGTGCCAGCTCACCCGACAGTTTTCGGGTCGGAGGCTACACCTTC,CASSPDSFRVGGYTF
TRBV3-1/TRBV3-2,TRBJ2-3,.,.,TGTGCCAGCAGCCAAGATGCGAGCGGCCGGATGACAGATACGCAGTATTTT,CASSQDASGRMTDTQYF
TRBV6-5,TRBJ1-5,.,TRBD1,TGTGCCAGCAGGACAGGGGGAAGCAATCAGCCCCAGCATTTT,CASRTGGSNQPQHF
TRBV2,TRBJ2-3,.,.,TGTGCCAGCAGTGTAGAGAGTCCAGATACGCAGTATTTT,CASSVESPDTQYF
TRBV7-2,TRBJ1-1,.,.,TGTGCCAGCAGCGTAGCCCGGGGCACTGAAGCTTTCTTT,CASSVARGTEAFF
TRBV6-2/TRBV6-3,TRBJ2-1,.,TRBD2,TGTGCCAGCAGTTACCCAACTAGCGGGGGCTACAATGAGCAGTTCTTC,CASSYPTSGGYNEQFF
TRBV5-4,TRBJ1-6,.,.,TGTGCCAGCAGCTGGGGGGGGGCCTCTTATAATTCACCCCTCCACTTT,CASSWGGASYNSPLHF
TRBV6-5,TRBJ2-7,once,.,TGTGCCAGCAGACCAACGGGCTACGAGCAGTACTTC,CASRPTGYEQYF
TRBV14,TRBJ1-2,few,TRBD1,TGTGCCAGCAGCCGGGCCACAGGGGATGGCTACACCTTC,CASSRATGDGYTF
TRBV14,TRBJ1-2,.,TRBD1,TGTGCCAGCAGCCATTCTCAGGGGGTACACCTCTTCTATGGCTACACCTTC,CASSHSQGVHLFYGYTF
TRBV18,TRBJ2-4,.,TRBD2,TGTGCCAGCTCACCACGGGCTAGCGGGGGGAGAGACATTCAGTACTTC,CASSPRASGGRDIQYF
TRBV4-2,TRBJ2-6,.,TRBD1,TGTGCCAGCAGCCCAGGAGCAGGGGGCTCTGGGGCCAACGTCCTGACTTTC,CASSPGAGGSGANVLTF
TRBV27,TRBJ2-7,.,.,TGTGCCAGCAGTCCCATAGCCCTCACGACAGGCGCCGGGAGGAAGCAGTACTTC,CASSPIALTTGAGRKQYF
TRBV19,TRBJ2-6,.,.,TGTGCCAGTAGTATAATCGTTTCTGGGGCCAACGTCCTGACTTTC,CASSIIVSGANVLTF